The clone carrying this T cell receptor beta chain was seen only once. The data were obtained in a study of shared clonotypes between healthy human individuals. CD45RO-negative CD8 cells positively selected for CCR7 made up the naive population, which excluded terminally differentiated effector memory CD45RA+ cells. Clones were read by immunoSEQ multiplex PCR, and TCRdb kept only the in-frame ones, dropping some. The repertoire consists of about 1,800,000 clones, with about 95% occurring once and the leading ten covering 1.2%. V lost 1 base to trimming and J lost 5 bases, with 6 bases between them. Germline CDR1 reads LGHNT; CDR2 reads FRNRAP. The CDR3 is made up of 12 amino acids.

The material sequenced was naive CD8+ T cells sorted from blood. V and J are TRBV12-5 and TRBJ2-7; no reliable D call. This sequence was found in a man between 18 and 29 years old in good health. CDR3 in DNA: TGTGCTAGTGGTTTGGGGTTCGACGAGCAGTACTTC. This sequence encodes CASGLGFDEQYF.